The 27 T cell receptor beta chains presented below share a single source sample, sequenced in a study of OX40 agonist ivuxolimab in advanced cancers. TCRdb's copy holds only in-frame clones and misses some; the assay was immunoSEQ multiplex PCR. The data show tens of thousands of clones, around 83% seen once. Sample: CD4+ or CD8+ T cells sorted from blood, taken in a trial of the OX40 agonist ivuxolimab. The receptors here all came from an adult with an advanced solid tumor such as melanoma, head and neck, liver or kidney cancer.

The chain's CDR3 is CASSLDQGTDTQYF. The CDR3 DNA sequence: TGCGCCAGCAGCTTGGACCAGGGTACAGATACGCAGTATTTT. The V and J genes are TRBV5-1 and TRBJ2-3, with D perhaps TRBD1 (5 bases). Deletions cut 0 bases from V and 3 bases from J, with 8 bases between. The CDR3 extends over 14 amino acids. Germline V gives CDR1 SGHRS, CDR2 YFSETQ.

This chain joins TRBV15 and TRBJ1-6, with TRBD1 matching 9 bases. Germline CDR1 is LNHNV and CDR2 is YYDKDF (reference sequence). The CDR3 is made up of 14 amino acids. Trimming at V came to 5 bases and at J to 7 bases, leaving 3 bases not matched to a gene. The CDR3 region has the DNA TGTGCCACCAGCTTTGGACAGGGGAATTCACCCCTCCACTTT. Residues: CATSFGQGNSPLHF.

The J gene is TRBJ1-2, the V gene TRBV7-2; the match to TRBD1 covers 12 bases. J was trimmed by 2 bases and V by 5 bases; bases with no gene match: 9. Looked up from germline, CDR1 is SGHTA and CDR2 is FQGNSA. The CDR3 covers 17 residues. This CDR3 reads CASSLSRDRGLNYGYTF. The CDR3 DNA follows: TGTGCCAGCAGCCTCTCTCGGGACAGGGGGCTGAACTATGGCTACACCTTC. The entire variable domain, with the rest obtained from reference TRBV7-2 and TRBJ1-2, is as follows: GAGVSQSPSNKVTEKGKDVELRCDPISGHTALYWYRQSLGQGLEFLIYFQGNSAPDKSGLPSDRFSAERTGGSVSTLTIQRTQQEDSAVYLCASSLSRDRGLNYGYTFGSGTRLTVV.

The rearrangement links TRBV15 to TRBJ1-5; D is unclear. The V gene lost 3 bases and the J gene lost 6 bases, with 6 bases spanning the gap. Germline CDR1 is LNHNV and CDR2 is YYDKDF (reference sequence). The CDR3 spans 12 residues. CDR3 in DNA: TGTGCCACCAGCAGCGTAAGTCAGCCCCAGCATTTT. Protein sequence: CATSSVSQPQHF.

By share, this clone ranks as medium-sized. J is TRBJ1-2 and V is TRBV7-2; a weak D match, TRBD1 (5 bases). The germline V gene has CDR1 SGHTA and CDR2 FQGNSA. V was cut by 5 bases and J by 12 bases, with 16 bases left in between. This CDR3 comprises 12 residues. Written as DNA, the CDR3 is TGTGCCAGCAGCCTCAGCTCGGGGGTTAACACCTTC. Translation: CASSLSSGVNTF.

The V gene is TRBV5-4, the J gene TRBJ2-1; 12 bases align to TRBD2. V shed 3 bases and J 2 bases; nucleotides not matched to a gene: 9. The CDR3 has 18 amino acids. CDR1 and CDR2 (germline): SGHNT, YYREEE (reference sequence). The chain's CDR3 is CASSSLAGGPVAYNEQFF. The CDR3 DNA is TGTGCCAGCAGCTCCCTAGCGGGGGGGCCGGTAGCCTACAATGAGCAGTTCTTC.

The J gene is TRBJ2-1, the V gene TRBV12-5; 12 positions agree with TRBD2. With 2 bases clipped from V and 8 bases from J, the junction kept 10 bases outside the gene matches. Germline lookup yields CDR1 LGHNT and CDR2 FRNRAP. CDR3 size: 17 residues. This CDR3 reads CASGLIASGGAGYEQFF. The DNA of the CDR3 is TGTGCTAGTGGTTTGATCGCTAGCGGGGGGGCCGGGTATGAGCAGTTCTTC.

The chain employs TRBV5-1 and TRBJ1-2; the match to TRBD1 covers 10 bases. The ends lost 6 bases at V and 6 bases at J; junction bases unmatched: 8. Germline lookup yields CDR1 SGHRS and CDR2 YFSETQ. The CDR3 totals 14 residues. CDR3 residues: CASKEGDRGNGYTF. The DNA for the CDR3 is TGCGCCAGCAAGGAAGGGGACAGGGGCAATGGCTACACCTTC.

The chain combines TRBV9 with TRBJ2-4, with D possibly being TRBD2 (7 bases). Germline V gene data show CDR1 as SGDLS and CDR2 as YYNGEE. This CDR3 has 16 residues. V was pared by 6 bases and J by 1 base, with 17 bases between. The CDR3, as DNA: TGTGCCAGCACCCCTGGGGGGGCCGGGGCCAAAAACATTCAGTACTTC. Its translation: CASTPGGAGAKNIQYF. The full variable domain, completed using reference TRBV9 and TRBJ2-4, is DSGVTQTPKHLITATGQRVTLRCSPRSGDLSVYWYQQSLDQGLQFLIQYYNGEERAKGNILERFSAQQFPDLHSELNLSSLELGDSALYFCASTPGGAGAKNIQYFGAGTRLSVL.

The J gene is TRBJ2-3, the V gene TRBV19; D gene unclear. CDR1 and CDR2 (germline): LNHDA, SQIVND (reference sequence). This CDR3 has 14 residues. With 3 bases removed from V and 1 base from J, the gap between germline ends came to 8 bases. CDR3 loop: CASSIKVGTDTQYF. For the CDR3, the DNA is TGTGCCAGTAGTATCAAGGTGGGCACAGATACGCAGTATTTT.

This chain joins TRBV5-1 and TRBJ2-2; D unclear. The CDR3 extends over 11 amino acids. The V gene lost 4 bases and the J gene lost 8 bases, with 6 bases spanning the gap. The germline gives CDR1 SGHRS, CDR2 YFSETQ. CDR3 residues: CASSQKGELFF. The CDR3 nucleotides are TGCGCCAGCAGCCAAAAGGGGGAGCTGTTTTTT.

This chain joins TRBV21-1 and TRBJ1-6. TRBV21-1 is deemed a pseudogene. The CDR3 contains 18 residues. In nucleotides, the CDR3 is TGTGCCAGCAGCAAAGATCAAACCCGAATGCAAAGGAATTCACCCCTCCACTTT. Translated: CASSKDQTRMQRNSPLHF.

The V and J genes are TRBV19 and TRBJ2-3; perhaps TRBD2 as D (5 bases). Germline-derived CDR1 and CDR2 are LNHDA and SQIVND (reference sequence). The V end lost 8 bases, the J end lost 0 bases, and 15 bases lay between the germline ends. The CDR3 extends over 15 amino acids. In DNA form, the CDR3 reads TGTGCCAGTGGGCCGGGTACTAGTAGCACAGATACGCAGTATTTT. Translated, it gives CASGPGTSSTDTQYF.

The chain is built from TRBV2 and TRBJ2-2, with unresolved D. In germline, CDR1 is SNHLY, CDR2 FYNNEI. Trimming shortened V by 6 bases and J by 1 base, and 15 bases separated the two germline ends. The CDR3 sequence is 16 residues long. CDR3: CASSQLEPKNTGELFF. In nucleotides, the CDR3 is TGTGCCAGCAGCCAACTGGAACCTAAGAACACCGGGGAGCTGTTTTTT.

The rearrangement uses TRBV5-1 and TRBJ2-2; possibly TRBD2 for D (6 bases). Germline CDR1 reads SGHRS; CDR2 reads YFSETQ. This CDR3 region has 16 residues. V was pared by 4 bases and J by 1 base, with 14 bases between. CDR3 residues: CASSPWTGENTGELFF. The CDR3 DNA reads TGCGCCAGCAGCCCCTGGACGGGGGAGAACACCGGGGAGCTGTTTTTT.

The chain couples TRBV28 to TRBJ2-5; D gene ambiguous. The germline gives CDR1 MDHEN, CDR2 SYDVKM. This CDR3 contains 12 residues. V was pared by 3 bases and J by 1 base, with 3 bases between. CDR3 coding DNA: TGTGCCAGCAGTTTGGTCCAAGAGACCCAGTACTTC. Amino acids: CASSLVQETQYF.

The chain couples TRBV6-4 to TRBJ1-1, with D unclear. There are 13 residues in the CDR3. Germline V gene sequence: CDR1 MRHNA, CDR2 SNTAGT. V was trimmed by 2 bases and J by 7 bases, leaving 11 bases between them. The CDR3 nucleotides read TGTGCCAGCAGTGACCAAAAGGGCGATGAAGCTTTCTTT. Translated: CASSDQKGDEAFF.

The chain couples TRBV5-4 to TRBJ1-3; no definite D call. The germline V and J ends were trimmed by 3 bases and 0 bases, with 10 bases remaining between them. This CDR3 is 15 amino acids long. CDR1 SGHNT and CDR2 YYREEE come from the germline V gene (reference sequence). The DNA of the CDR3 is TGTGCCAGCAGCTCCCAGACGGGCTCTGGAAACACCATATATTTT. This sequence encodes CASSSQTGSGNTIYF.

The chain employs TRBV5-8 and TRBJ1-4; no reliable D call. Trimming shortened V by 4 bases and J by 5 bases, and 15 bases separated the two germline ends. The germline gives CDR1 SGHTS, CDR2 YDEGEE. The CDR3 totals 15 residues. CDR3 nucleotide sequence: TGTGCCAGCAGCCGCCGGGGAGCCGAGAATGAAAAACTGTTTTTT. Its protein is CASSRRGAENEKLFF.

The chain links TRBV28 to TRBJ1-4, with TRBD1 as a possible D gene (5 bases). The CDR3 extends over 14 amino acids. Germline-derived CDR1 and CDR2 are MDHEN and SYDVKM. With 6 bases removed from V and 8 bases from J, the gap between germline ends came to 16 bases. The CDR3 loop is CASSPGATREKLFF. For the CDR3, the DNA is TGTGCCAGCAGCCCCGGGGCAACGAGGGAAAAACTGTTTTTT.

This chain uses TRBV2 with TRBJ2-7, with 8 nucleotides matching TRBD1. Per germline, CDR1 SNHLY and CDR2 FYNNEI. This CDR3 contains 15 residues. V was clipped by 6 bases and J by 0 bases; unmatched bases: 7. The DNA for the CDR3 is TGTGCCAGCAGCGGGACAGGAGCTACCTCCTACGAGCAGTACTTC. This translates into CASSGTGATSYEQYF.

J is TRBJ2-3 and V is TRBV5-4; no firm D call. CDR1 and CDR2 (germline): SGHNT, YYREEE (reference sequence). The CDR3 consists of 14 residues. The V end lost 2 bases, the J end lost 0 bases, and 7 bases lay between the germline ends. CDR3 loop: CASSFSGSTDTQYF. The CDR3 DNA is TGTGCCAGCAGCTTTAGTGGGAGCACAGATACGCAGTATTTT.

The gene calls are TRBV11-3 and TRBJ2-1, with 12 bases aligning to TRBD2. Germline values: CDR1 SGHNT, CDR2 YENEEA. Trimming removed 5 bases from V and 10 bases from J; junction bases left unmatched: 9. CDR3 size: 15 residues. CDR3 nucleotides: TGTGCCAGCAGCCACACTAGCGGGGGGCCATTGGAGCAGTTCTTC. This codes for CASSHTSGGPLEQFF.

This clone was picked up a small number of times. The J gene is TRBJ1-2, the V gene TRBV30; 7 bases align to TRBD1. CDR3 length: 13 residues. V lost 1 base to trimming and J lost 5 bases; unmatched junction nucleotides: 4. From germline, CDR1 is GTSNPN and CDR2 SVGIG (reference sequence). CDR3 sequence (DNA): TGTGCCTGGAGTGCCCAGGGGGATTATGGCTACACCTTC. Amino acids: CAWSAQGDYGYTF.

The chain carries TRBV27 and TRBJ1-4, with D uncertain. Germline V gives CDR1 MNHEY, CDR2 SMNVEV (reference sequence). Trimming stripped 8 bases from V and 0 bases from J, with 13 bases between. The CDR3 has 15 amino acids. CDR3 nucleotides: TGTGCCAGCGGTCTCTTAAAGGCAACTAATGAAAAACTGTTTTTT. Its protein is CASGLLKATNEKLFF.

The chain joins TRBV7-2 to TRBJ2-7; the match to TRBD2 covers 8 bases. Trimming removed 5 bases from V and 1 base from J; junction bases left unmatched: 7. From germline, CDR1 is SGHTA and CDR2 FQGNSA. There are 15 residues in the CDR3. CDR3 coding DNA: TGTGCCAGCAGCACCGAGGCTAGCGGGTCCTACGAGCAGTACTTC. Protein product: CASSTEASGSYEQYF.

The chain couples TRBV6-1 to TRBJ1-1, with D unresolved. CDR1 MNHNS and CDR2 SASEGT come from the germline V gene. The V gene lost 0 bases and the J gene lost 4 bases, with 6 bases spanning the gap. The CDR3 has 13 amino acids. CDR3 sequence reads: CASSEAPGTEAFF. Here the CDR3 DNA reads TGTGCCAGCAGTGAAGCACCCGGCACTGAAGCTTTCTTT.